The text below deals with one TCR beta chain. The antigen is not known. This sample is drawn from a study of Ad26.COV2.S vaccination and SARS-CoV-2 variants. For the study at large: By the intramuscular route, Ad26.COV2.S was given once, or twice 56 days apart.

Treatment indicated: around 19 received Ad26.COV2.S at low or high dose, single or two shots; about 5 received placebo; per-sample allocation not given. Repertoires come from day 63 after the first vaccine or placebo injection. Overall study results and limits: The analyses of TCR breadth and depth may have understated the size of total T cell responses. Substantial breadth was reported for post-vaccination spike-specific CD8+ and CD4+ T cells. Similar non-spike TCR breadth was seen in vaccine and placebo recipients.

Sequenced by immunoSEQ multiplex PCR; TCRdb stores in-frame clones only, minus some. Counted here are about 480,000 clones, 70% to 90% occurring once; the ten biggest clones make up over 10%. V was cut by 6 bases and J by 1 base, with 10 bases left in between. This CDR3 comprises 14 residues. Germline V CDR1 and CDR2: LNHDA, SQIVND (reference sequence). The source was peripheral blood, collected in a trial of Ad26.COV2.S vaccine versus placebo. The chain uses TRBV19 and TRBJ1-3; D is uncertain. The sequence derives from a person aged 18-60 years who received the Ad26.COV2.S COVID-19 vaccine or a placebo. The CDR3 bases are TGTGCCAGTAGCCGTCCGGGATCTGGAAACACCATATATTTT. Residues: CASSRPGSGNTIYF.